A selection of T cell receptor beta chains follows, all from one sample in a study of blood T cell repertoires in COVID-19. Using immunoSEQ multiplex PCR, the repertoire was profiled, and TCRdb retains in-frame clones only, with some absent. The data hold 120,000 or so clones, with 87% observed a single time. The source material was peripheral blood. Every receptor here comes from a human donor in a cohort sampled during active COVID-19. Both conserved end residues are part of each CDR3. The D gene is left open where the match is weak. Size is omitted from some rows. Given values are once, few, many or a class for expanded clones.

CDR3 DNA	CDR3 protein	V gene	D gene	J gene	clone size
TGCAGCGTTAGGGGGGGATTAAACACAAAACACGGAAACACCATATATTTT	CSVRGGLNTKHGNTIYF	TRBV29-1	-	TRBJ1-3	-
TGTGCCAGCGTTAAGGCGGGCCTCTCCTACAATGAGCAGTTCTTC	CASVKAGLSYNEQFF	TRBV7-9	-	TRBJ2-1	-
TGTGCCAGCAGCCCAGGGGATGGGGAGACCCAGTACTTC	CASSPGDGETQYF	TRBV28	-	TRBJ2-5	-
TGTGCCACCCGAGGACAGGGGGGCGATGGCTACACCTTC	CATRGQGGDGYTF	TRBV24-1	TRBD1	TRBJ1-2	-
TGTGCCAGCAGGACAATGAACTATGGCTACACCTTC	CASRTMNYGYTF	TRBV6-5	-	TRBJ1-2	-
TGTGCCAGCAGTCCCGCCCGGGTCAATCAGCCCCAGCATTTT	CASSPARVNQPQHF	TRBV6-5	-	TRBJ1-5	-
TGTGCCAGCAGCCTGGACATCACAGATACGCAGTATTTT	CASSLDITDTQYF	TRBV28	-	TRBJ2-3	-
TGTGCCACCAGTGACGGACAGGGATTTCAGCCCCAGCATTTT	CATSDGQGFQPQHF	TRBV24-1	TRBD1	TRBJ1-5	-
TGTGCCAGCAGCCCGAACCCGGGCACTGAAGCTTTCTTT	CASSPNPGTEAFF	TRBV3-1/TRBV3-2	-	TRBJ1-1	-
TGCGCCAGCAGCCATGCAGGGGGGAACACTGAAGCTTTCTTT	CASSHAGGNTEAFF	TRBV5-1	TRBD1	TRBJ1-1	-
TGTGCCAGCTCACCCCCCGGGACAGACACTGAAGCTTTCTTT	CASSPPGTDTEAFF	TRBV18	TRBD1	TRBJ1-1	-
TGTGCCAGCGGGGGCGTAAGGGGAGAGGGGCATTTT	CASGGVRGEGHF	TRBV28	-	TRBJ1-5	-
TGCAGCGGCGGGACTAGCGGGACCCAAGAGACCCAGTACTTC	CSGGTSGTQETQYF	TRBV29-1	TRBD2	TRBJ2-5	-
TGTGCCAGCTCACCTATCGTACTAGAGGTACCTAATACGCAGTATTTT	CASSPIVLEVPNTQYF	TRBV18	-	TRBJ2-3	few
TGTGCCAGCGTCGCGTGGAGCTCCTACAATGAGCAGTTCTTC	CASVAWSSYNEQFF	TRBV6-5	-	TRBJ2-1	-
TGCGCCAGCAGCTTGGGACAAGGGGGTAACTATGGCTACACCTTC	CASSLGQGGNYGYTF	TRBV5-1	-	TRBJ1-2	-
TGCGCCAGCAGCCAAGATCGGGGGAACACCGGGGAGCTGTTTTTT	CASSQDRGNTGELFF	TRBV4-3	-	TRBJ2-2	-
TGTGCCAGCAGCCCGGGACTAGCGAGAGAGACCCAGTACTTC	CASSPGLARETQYF	TRBV5-4	TRBD2	TRBJ2-5	-
TGCGCCAGCAGCTTGGTTCCACGGGGAACTAATGAAAAACTGTTTTTT	CASSLVPRGTNEKLFF	TRBV5-1	-	TRBJ1-4	-
TGTGCGGGGACAGGAAGTAGCACAGATACGCAGTATTTT	CAGTGSSTDTQYF	TRBV30	TRBD1	TRBJ2-3	-
TGCGCCAGCAGCTTGGGAATTGCTTCGGGGGGAGCTAATTCGCCCCTCCACTTT	CASSLGIASGGANSPLHF	TRBV5-1	-	TRBJ1-6	-
TGTGCTAGTGGGGCAGGACAGTACACAGATACGCAGTATTTT	CASGAGQYTDTQYF	TRBV12-5	-	TRBJ2-3	-
TGCAGTGCTAGTGGTCCCGGGGACAGGCTTGGCTACACCTTC	CSASGPGDRLGYTF	TRBV20-1	TRBD1	TRBJ1-2	once
TGTGCCAGCAGTAACCTCCCGCGCTCGGATTTTAGGTCTAGAGCTTTCTTT	CASSNLPRSDFRSRAFF	TRBV27	-	TRBJ1-1	-
TGTGCCAGCAGTTACGAGGGAAACACTGAAGCTTTCTTT	CASSYEGNTEAFF	TRBV6-5	-	TRBJ1-1	-
TGTGCCAGCAGTTTGGGGAGGAGCTCCTACGAGCAGTACTTC	CASSLGRSSYEQYF	TRBV28	-	TRBJ2-7	-
TGTGCCAGCGCATGGAACGGGGGCCAAGAGACCCAGTACTTC	CASAWNGGQETQYF	TRBV2	-	TRBJ2-5	-
TGTGCCAGCAGCTTAGTCACTTGGTCTGGGGCCAACGTCCTGACTTTC	CASSLVTWSGANVLTF	TRBV7-2	-	TRBJ2-6	-
TGTGCTAGTGGTTTGCTAGGCGTAGATACGCAGTATTTT	CASGLLGVDTQYF	TRBV12-5	-	TRBJ2-3	-
TGTGCCAGCAGCTTAGGTGGGGACAGGGAATCTAACAATGAGCAGTTCTTC	CASSLGGDRESNNEQFF	TRBV7-2	TRBD1	TRBJ2-1	-
TGTGCCATCAGTGAGTCGATACAGATTAATTCACCCCTCCACTTT	CAISESIQINSPLHF	TRBV10-3	-	TRBJ1-6	-
TGTGCCAGCAGATCCCTCAACAATTACTACAATGAGCAGTTCTTC	CASRSLNNYYNEQFF	TRBV6-5	-	TRBJ2-1	-
TGCGCCAGCAGGGGGACTAGCGGGGCTGAGCAGTTCTTC	CASRGTSGAEQFF	TRBV5-1	TRBD2	TRBJ2-1	once
TGTGCCAGCAGCCTCCGGACTAAAGATACGCAGTATTTT	CASSLRTKDTQYF	TRBV3-1/TRBV3-2	-	TRBJ2-3	-
TGTGCCAGCCGATCGGGGTACACCGGGGAGCTGTTTTTT	CASRSGYTGELFF	TRBV19	-	TRBJ2-2	-
TGTGCCAGCAGTCCCCGAGGGGGACAGCCCTATAATTCACCCCTCCACTTT	CASSPRGGQPYNSPLHF	TRBV6-6	TRBD1	TRBJ1-6	once
TGTGCCAGCTCACGGATACTACCGCGGACCCGGGAATCGAATGAAAAACTGTTTTTT	CASSRILPRTRESNEKLFF	TRBV18	-	TRBJ1-4	-
TGTGCCAGCAGCGTAGGCGGCCAGGGGGCCGGGGAGCTGTTTTTT	CASSVGGQGAGELFF	TRBV9	TRBD1	TRBJ2-2	once